This T cell receptor (beta chain) was captured by sequencing in a study of cytomegalovirus exposure and HLA in healthy donors (dated by TCRdb to the late 2010s). As for the study more broadly: According to an earlier analysis of 587 of the donors, roughly 180 million T cells yielded approximately 120 million unique TCR beta sequences and approximately 300 Gb of sequence data. An earlier analysis of around 580 of the donors used high-throughput TCR beta sequencing to judge whether each TCR beta V gene segment behaved as functional or pseudogenic. The study aimed to test whether cataloging public T cell receptors could reveal signatures of past pathogen exposure. Among the roughly 370 genotyped donors, around 81% belonged to the genetic ancestry cluster associated with self-reported Caucasian donors. About five DR-DQ haplotypes were handled as single units for association and clustering, since linkage in the cohort was strong. Typing coverage varied by locus: roughly 620-640 donors for A, B, C, DRB1 and DQB1; more than 500 for DQA1; more than 600 for DPA1; some 470 for DPB1. Donor age, sex, ethnicity and CMV serostatus were compiled together with the repertoire data. To predict cytomegalovirus infection status, the study brought together high-throughput TCR immunosequencing, statistical association of individual TCRs with disease status, and machine learning. In the later analysis, no new phenotypic data were used to find candidate immune exposures; instead, reliance was placed on TCR beta sequences and their occurrence across donors. Along with the approximately 650-subject first cohort, a separate validation cohort of over a hundred different subjects was used. A later genetic analysis took genome-wide SNP genotypes for 398 of the 666 donors and used that subset as a discovery cohort. Every discovery cohort repertoire had been produced on one sequencing platform. An early release covering roughly 580 HLA-typed donors comprised 250 to 350 gigabases of sequencing data and about 90 million unique TCR sequences. The T cell repertoires of several hundred subjects were profiled by immunosequencing and related to cytomegalovirus serostatus. HLA typing covered class I and class II loci at four-digit resolution. A later analysis re-examined previously published TCR beta repertoires from more than 650 donors and added high-resolution HLA genotyping to investigate patterns of TCR occurrence. Among 350 to 400 genotyped donors of the cohort, an average of approximately 250,000 unique TCR beta nucleotide sequences were sequenced per donor, around a sixth of them non-productive. The research as a whole found: Fewer than 20 rarely observed V segments, including chromosome 9 orphons, were excluded from the earlier analysis of several hundred of the donors because counts were too low. Correlated functional status among segregating V segments might be attributable to linkage disequilibrium, but an unknown experimental factor could not be ruled out. V-gene and J-gene trimming of TCR beta chains was associated with a missense DCLRE1C variant in a later genetic analysis, and the association was replicated in an independent cohort. In a later analysis, the rate of TCR association differed among HLA loci, with DRB1 alleles having the most associated TCRs and HLA-C alleles having the fewest. According to a later analysis, parvovirus B19, influenza, CMV and Epstein-Barr virus appeared linked to several top co-occurrence clusters. Some IMGT-functional V segments, including TRBV6-2 and TRBV6-3, could not be distinguished by the 87-base-pair reads and were therefore excluded. A later genetic analysis reported fewer N-insertions in productive TCRs among donors in an Asian-associated ancestry cluster than the roughly 700-donor mean. In the study, 150 to 200 TCR beta chains were listed as associated with cytomegalovirus. Across donors, most TCR sequences were observed very rarely, whereas some public TCRs were present in many individuals. Because HLA typing was missing for some donors at each locus, association tests included only the typed subset. In a later analysis, most CMV-associated TCR beta chains were found to appear HLA-restricted, with HLA associations seemingly driven largely by CMV exposure. In both the original and validation cohorts, the classifier was reported to diagnose cytomegalovirus status with high specificity and sensitivity. A later analysis associated about 18,000 TCR beta sequences with specific HLA alleles at a false discovery rate of 0.05. Presence/absence analyses assumed roughly uniform sequencing depth across donors, an assumption that may not hold. When HLA alleles, especially DR and DQ, strongly co-occurred, attributing TCR associations to individual alleles was difficult. This cohort had only TCR beta chains sequenced, and the lack of alpha or paired-chain data limited which features could be detected. In an earlier analysis of fewer than 750 of the donors, most TCR beta V segments were observed in productive rearrangements about 90% or about 30% of the time, broadly matching IMGT annotations. In vitro tests confirmed that three of the cytomegalovirus-associated TCR beta chains recognize cytomegalovirus antigens. A further reported finding was that TCR beta sequences accurately predicted the HLA-A and HLA-B alleles for most subjects in the first cohort. A later analysis found that HLA-associated TCR beta chains were more clonally expanded and had lower generation probabilities than equally common non-associated chains. The authors suggested that the approach could potentially be extended to other disease states and immunological phenotypes. For the cohort, immune exposure information was limited to CMV serostatus. The sequencing pipeline was judged likely to have produced a cluster of highly shared sequence variants as a technical artifact.

Inclusive of the bounding cysteine and phenylalanine, the CDR3 is 15 residues long. The read is trimmed to its CDR3 DNA, 45 bases read in frame from base 1. CDR1 and CDR2, looked up from the germline V gene (reference sequence), are SEHNR and FQNEAQ. Concerning this clone itself: Its antigen target is currently unknown. An end of the junction differs from the germline gene, which may be a read error.

The cohort comprised fewer than 750 healthy bone marrow donors. Cohort members were all nominally healthy when sampled, although unrecorded immune exposures were likely present. The donor was CMV seronegative and was included in the group of over 300 seronegative cohort members. A peripheral blood sample was provided by each donor, and peripheral blood mononuclear cells were used for TCR beta sequencing. The Qiagen DNeasy Blood Extraction Kit was used to extract genomic DNA from the blood cell samples. Libraries were built with the immunoSEQ multiplex PCR assay. For the multiplex PCR, a mixture combining 60 forward primers for TCR Vbeta segments and 13 reverse primers for TCR Jbeta segments was used. The CDR3 region of rearranged TCR beta genes was amplified from genomic DNA with a multiplex PCR assay. Amplified TCR beta libraries were sequenced as 87-base-pair reads on the Illumina HiSeq System. The authors processed their data as follows. Across the 500 to 750 repertoires, a later analysis counted approximately 83 million unique TCR beta chains, roughly 11 million of which were shared by at least two donors. To remove PCR and sequencing errors, raw reads were error-corrected and collapsed into unique sequences using a nearest-neighbor algorithm that merged closely related sequences. To assign V, D and J gene segments, CDR3 sequences were aligned to IMGT reference sequences. Each retained sequence needed at least a six-nucleotide match to both a V gene segment and a J gene segment. A rearrangement was called productive if the CDR3 had no stop codons and remained in frame with V and J, and every other rearrangement was called non-productive. CDR3 was defined by IMGT convention, running from the second conserved V-encoded cysteine to the conserved J-encoded phenylalanine. The earlier analysis of some 550 of the donors excluded any sequence lacking an unambiguous match to a single V gene segment. In an earlier analysis of 587 of the donors, V segments were called functional above 56.7% productive rearrangements and were called segregating when the between-donor standard deviation exceeded 5%. A statistical classification framework was built to diagnose cytomegalovirus status from the catalog of TCR beta chain sequences. In a later analysis, V and J genes were assigned by comparing TCR nucleotide sequences against IMGT/GENE-DB human TR gene sequences. In a later analysis, CDR3 sequences and most-parsimonious VDJ recombination scenarios were assigned using the TCRdist pipeline. In a later analysis, every TCR beta chain was defined by the combination of its CDR3 amino acid sequence and its V-gene family, and reads without a unique V-gene family were dropped. A later analysis removed 600 or so highly shared, low-generation-probability nucleotide sequences to deal with suspected cross-contamination and a sequencing artifact. In a later analysis, a clonal expansion index was calculated for each public chain from normalized within-repertoire ranks of inferred template counts. Generation probabilities in a later analysis came from a VDJ recombination model fitted to out-of-frame rearrangements, and those results were checked against IGoR. In a later analysis, TCR-TCR, TCR-HLA and TCR-CMV co-occurrence was scored with hypergeometric tests, and a repertoire-size bias correction was applied to TCR pairs. In a later analysis, false discovery rates were estimated by permuting HLA or CMV assignments 20 times. In a later analysis, co-occurring TCRs were grouped using DBSCAN, and TCRdist sequence similarity was added for clustering within HLA-allele-positive subsets. For co-occurrence clustering, repertoires with fewer than 30,000 or more than 120,000 public chains were excluded, along with roughly 5 repertoires with anomalous nucleotide sharing. Here the immuneACCESS table is served through TCRdb, limited to in-frame sequences with V and J called. Missing clones are a known gap in these copies; in checked studies unresolved V genes cover under half, and the rest lacks a known reason. V, J and clone size are taken as reported in that table, and D and trimming were inferred from the DNA itself. Across this sample there are around 200,000 clones, with over 60% seen only once. The ten largest make up less than 2.5% of the sample.

The origin of this receptor is a woman in her 50s in good health and CMV-seronegative. The sequenced sample consisted of PBMCs. This receptor chain uses TRBV7-9 and TRBJ2-7; the D gene is possibly TRBD2, with 6 bases matching. CDR3 protein: CSSSLIAGRTYEQYF. The nucleotide sequence reads TGTTCCAGCAGCTTAATCGCGGGGAGAACCTACGAGCAGTACTTC.